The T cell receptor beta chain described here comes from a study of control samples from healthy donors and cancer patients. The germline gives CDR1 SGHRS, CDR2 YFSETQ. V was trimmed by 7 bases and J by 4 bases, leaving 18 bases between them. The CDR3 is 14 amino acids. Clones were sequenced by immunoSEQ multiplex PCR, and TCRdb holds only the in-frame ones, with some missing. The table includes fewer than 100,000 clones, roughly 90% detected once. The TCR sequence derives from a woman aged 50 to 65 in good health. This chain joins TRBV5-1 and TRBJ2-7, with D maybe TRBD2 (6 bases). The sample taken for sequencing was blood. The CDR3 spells CASRGSTRVYEQYF. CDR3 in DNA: TGCGCCAGCCGGGGGTCTACACGGGTATACGAGCAGTACTTC.